This T cell receptor (beta chain) appears in the sequencing data of a study of T cell repertoires in cytomegalovirus infection. In the study overall: CMV epitopes, recently identified HLA-C-restricted and well-studied HLA-B-restricted, were used. Indicated by public TCR beta signatures were CMV infection and matching HLA type.

TCRdb re-called the reads with MiXCR, one entry per CDR3 protein. The sample includes about 270,000 distinct CDR3 sequences, 20% to 25% of them seen just once. Unmatched junction bases numbered 6, after V lost 1 base and J lost 5 bases. CDR1 LGHNA and CDR2 YSLEER come from the germline V gene. The CDR3 covers 15 residues. In regard to this clonotype: Its antigen remains unknown.

Whole-study findings and limits: Dominating the ex vivo response were TCR beta clonotypes that were CMV-specific and HLA-C-restricted.

Sequenced material: cultured PBMCs, taken from culture after CMV antigen stimulation. This chain connects TRBV4-3 to TRBJ1-1; 8 nucleotides agree with TRBD1. This clonotype originated in a human donor in good health (CMV status not recorded). Some clones in this sample may be carry-over from other donors' samples. The CDR3 coding sequence is TGCGCCAGCAGCCAAGTGACAGGGGAGTTTACTGAAGCTTTCTTT. Its translation: CASSQVTGEFTEAFF.